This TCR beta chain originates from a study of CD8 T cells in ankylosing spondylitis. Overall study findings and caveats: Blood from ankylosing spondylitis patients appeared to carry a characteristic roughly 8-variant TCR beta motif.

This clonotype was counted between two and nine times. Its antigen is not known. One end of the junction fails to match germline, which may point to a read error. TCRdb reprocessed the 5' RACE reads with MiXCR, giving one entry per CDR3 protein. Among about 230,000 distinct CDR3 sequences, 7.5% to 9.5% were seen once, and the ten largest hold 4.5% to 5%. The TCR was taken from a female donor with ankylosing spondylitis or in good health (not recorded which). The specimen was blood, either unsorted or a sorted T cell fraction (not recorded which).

The CDR3 sequence: CCARSLSREALYNEQFF. As DNA, the CDR3 is TGCTGTGCTAGGTCCCTCTCGCGGGAGGCTCTTTACAATGAGCAGTTCTTC. This chain connects TRBV20-1 to TRBJ2-1; TRBD2 matches 8 bases. CDR1 and CDR2 (germline): DFQATT, SNEGSKA (reference sequence). This CDR3 has 17 amino acids.